This T cell receptor (beta chain) was sequenced during a study of technical replicates of blood from a few donors. CDR1 MRHNA and CDR2 SNTAGT come from the germline V gene. This CDR3 contains 13 residues. Trimming left V 4 bases short and J 2 bases short, with 9 bases between. The protocol was immunoSEQ multiplex PCR, while the TCRdb copy is restricted to in-frame clones and leaves out a portion. This sample carries some 70,000 clones, roughly 92% of them seen once, and the ten largest clones take approximately 0.39%. The sequencing input was T cells isolated from PBMCs. The chain combines TRBV6-4 with TRBJ2-7; no reliable D call. The source of this sequence is a human donor in good health. CDR3 loop: CASSAPGAYEQYF. CDR3 nucleotides: TGTGCCAGCAGTGCCCCCGGTGCCTACGAGCAGTACTTC.